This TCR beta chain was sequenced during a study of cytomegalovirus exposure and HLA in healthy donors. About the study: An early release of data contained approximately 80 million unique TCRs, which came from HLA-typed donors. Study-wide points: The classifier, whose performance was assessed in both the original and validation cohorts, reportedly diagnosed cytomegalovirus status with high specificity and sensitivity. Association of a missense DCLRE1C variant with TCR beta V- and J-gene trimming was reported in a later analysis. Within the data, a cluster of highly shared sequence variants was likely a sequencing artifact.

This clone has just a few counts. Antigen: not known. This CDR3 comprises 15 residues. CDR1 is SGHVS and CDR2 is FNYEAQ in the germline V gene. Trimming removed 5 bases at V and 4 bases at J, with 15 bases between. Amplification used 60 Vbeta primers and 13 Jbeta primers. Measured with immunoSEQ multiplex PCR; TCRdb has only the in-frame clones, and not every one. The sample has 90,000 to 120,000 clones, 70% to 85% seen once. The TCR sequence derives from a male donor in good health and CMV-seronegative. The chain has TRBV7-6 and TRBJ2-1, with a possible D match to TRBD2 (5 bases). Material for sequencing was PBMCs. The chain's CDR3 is CASSHGVALYNEQFF. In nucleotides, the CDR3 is TGTGCCAGCAGCCATGGGGTAGCGTTATACAATGAGCAGTTCTTC.